This T cell receptor (beta chain) originates from a study of CD8+CD57+ T cells in acquired aplastic anemia. In the study overall: Sorting CD4+ and CD8+ cells gave DNA averaging approximately 3 ug.

A word on this clonotype: The junction differs from germline at one of its ends, possibly a read error.

Germline assignment: CDR1 SGHRS and CDR2 YFSETQ. The CDR3 contains 14 residues. Genomic DNA, serving as template, underwent TCR beta VDJ and CDR3 profiling. Via MiXCR, TCRdb re-called the reads, giving one row per CDR3 protein. The sample includes approximately 190,000 distinct CDR3 sequences, around half of them seen just once. Sequenced patients had shown CD8+CD57+ cell expansion by flow cytometry. Therapy had not been given to patients before blood sampling. The clonotype was recovered from a human donor with aplastic anemia. Material for sequencing was sorted CD4+, CD8+, or CD8+CD57+ T cells (not recorded which) from PBMCs. V usage is TRBV5-1 and J usage is TRBJ1-6; the D gene is possibly TRBD1 (5 bases). The CDR3 nucleotides are TGCGCCAGCAGCCAACCGGGACCAAATTCACCCCTCCACTTC. Translating it yields CASSQPGPNSPLHF.